This is a list of T cell receptor beta chains from one sample in a study of T cell changes during pregnancy in multiple sclerosis. The repertoire was sequenced with immunoSEQ multiplex PCR; TCRdb's copy has only in-frame clones and lacks some. Among roughly 80,000 clones listed, 93% were seen once. The sample here was peripheral blood, taken in the second trimester of pregnancy. The receptors originated from a female donor with multiple sclerosis, enrolled in a pregnancy study. CDR3s include the opening cysteine and the closing phenylalanine or tryptophan. The D gene is left open where the match is weak. Rows may omit the clone size; those that give it use once, few, many or a size class.

v_gene	abundance	j_gene	len	d_gene	CDR3nt	CDR3aa
TRBV2	-	TRBJ1-4	13	-	TGTGCCAGCAGAGCCGGCGGCAATGAAAAACTGTTTTTT	CASRAGGNEKLFF
TRBV27	once	TRBJ2-7	17	TRBD2	TGTGCCAGCAGTGGCTCATATACAGGGAGCGGGGGCGCAGGTTGGTACTTC	CASSGSYTGSGGAGWYF
TRBV7-2	-	TRBJ2-2	17	TRBD2	TGTGCCAGCAGCCTAGATGTGACTAGCGGGTTAACCGGGGAGCTGTTTTTT	CASSLDVTSGLTGELFF
TRBV2	few	TRBJ1-1	12	-	TGTGCCAGCGGCAGGGAGGTCACTGAAGCTTTCTTT	CASGREVTEAFF
TRBV14	-	TRBJ2-7	16	TRBD1	TGTGCCAGCAGCCAAGACGGGACAGGGATACGTTACGAGCAGTACTTC	CASSQDGTGIRYEQYF
TRBV5-6	-	TRBJ2-5	15	TRBD2	TGTGCCAGCAGCTTGGGGTCGGGGGGGTTGGAGACCCAGTACTTC	CASSLGSGGLETQYF
TRBV19	-	TRBJ1-6	14	-	TGTGCCAGTCGGGTCGGGACTCGGGGTTCACCCCTCCACTTT	CASRVGTRGSPLHF
TRBV18	-	TRBJ1-2	13	TRBD1	TGTGCCAGCTCACCCCGGGACAGGGATGGCTACACCTTC	CASSPRDRDGYTF
TRBV5-8	-	TRBJ1-1	15	-	TGTGCCAGCAGCTGGGCGCGGGCGGTGAACACTGAAGCTTTCTTT	CASSWARAVNTEAFF
TRBV7-9	-	TRBJ1-2	11	-	TGTGCCAGCAGCCCCGACTATGGCTACACCTTC	CASSPDYGYTF
TRBV6-1	-	TRBJ1-5	16	-	TGTGCCAGCAGTGAAGCAACGAGGGTGGAGTATCAGCCCCAGCATTTT	CASSEATRVEYQPQHF
TRBV27	-	TRBJ1-1	14	-	TGTGCCAGCAGTCTACGTACAGGGCTCAGGGAGGCTTTCTTT	CASSLRTGLREAFF
TRBV19	-	TRBJ2-7	16	-	TGTGCCAGTAGTATAGGGTACGGTGACAGATCCTACGAGCAGTACTTC	CASSIGYGDRSYEQYF
TRBV27	once	TRBJ2-7	16	-	TGTGCCAGCAGTCGAAACGCGGTACCGGGTTCCTACGAGCAGTACTTC	CASSRNAVPGSYEQYF
TRBV10-1	few	TRBJ2-7	13	-	TGCGCCAGCAGTGACAGATCCTCCTACGAGCAGTACTTC	CASSDRSSYEQYF
TRBV19	-	TRBJ2-1	17	TRBD1	TGTGCCAGTAGTATAGATCGCCCAGGGGGTTCAGGCAATGAGCAGTTCTTC	CASSIDRPGGSGNEQFF
TRBV11-2	-	TRBJ1-6	15	TRBD1	TGTGCCAGCAGCCACAGTCGGGACAGTAATTCACCCCTCCACTTT	CASSHSRDSNSPLHF
TRBV20-1	-	TRBJ1-2	11	-	TGCAGTGCTAGACCCGACAGAGGCTACACCTTC	CSARPDRGYTF
TRBV15	-	TRBJ1-4	15	TRBD1	TGTGCCACCAGCTACGCGTCGGGACAGGCTGAAAAACTGTTTTTT	CATSYASGQAEKLFF
TRBV6-4	-	TRBJ1-5	15	-	TGTGCCAGCAGTGTCAACGCCCAGGGGAACCAGCCCCAGCATTTT	CASSVNAQGNQPQHF